Below, 10 T cell receptor beta chains from the same sample are listed, as sequenced in a study of cytomegalovirus exposure and HLA in healthy donors. This PCR relied on a set of 60 Vbeta primers and 13 Jbeta primers. Method: immunoSEQ multiplex PCR; TCRdb's copy keeps in-frame clones and lacks some. The data contain about 130,000 clones, 70% to 85% of them seen just once; the ten biggest clones take up 2.7%. Input material: PBMCs. The receptors stem from a boy aged 2 to 10 in good health and CMV-seronegative.

The genes are TRBV4-1 and TRBJ2-1; no firm D call. V lost 2 bases to trimming and J lost 5 bases, with 10 bases between them. Looked up from germline, CDR1 is MGHRA and CDR2 is YSYEKL. This CDR3 is 14 amino acids long. CDR3 bases: TGCGCCAGCAGCCAAATCTGGCTGGACAATGAGCAGTTCTTC. It translates to CASSQIWLDNEQFF.

This clone occurred once. The chain is built from TRBV10-3 and TRBJ2-2; 8 bases align to TRBD1. Trimming at V came to 6 bases and at J to 0 bases, leaving 6 bases not matched to a gene. Germline V gene lookup returns CDR1 ENHRY and CDR2 SYGVKD. CDR3 length equals 16 residues. CDR3 nucleotides: TGTGCCATCAGCGACAGGGGCGCTCCGAACACCGGGGAGCTGTTTTTT. This encodes CAISDRGAPNTGELFF.

This chain uses TRBV6-5 with TRBJ1-5, with 8 bases aligning to TRBD1. J lost 2 bases, V lost 6 bases, and 6 bases had no gene match. The CDR3 loop spans 15 amino acids. Germline V gives CDR1 MNHEY, CDR2 SVGAGI. CDR3 in amino acids: CASRKQTGGNQPQHF. CDR3 sequence (DNA): TGTGCCAGCAGAAAACAGACAGGGGGCAATCAGCCCCAGCATTTT.

The CDR3 sequence is CASSQDERGRRNTIYF. In DNA form, the CDR3 reads TGCGCCAGCAGCCAAGATGAGAGGGGGCGAAGAAACACCATATATTTT. The chain carries TRBV4-1 and TRBJ1-3, with 7 bases lining up with TRBD1. CDR1 MGHRA and CDR2 YSYEKL come from the germline V gene. This CDR3 spans 16 amino acids. V lost 0 bases to trimming and J lost 5 bases; unmatched junction nucleotides: 7.

The rearrangement joins TRBV9 to TRBJ1-5, with a tentative D call TRBD1 (5 bases). The V end lost 3 bases, the J end lost 7 bases, and 11 bases lay between the germline ends. Germline V gives CDR1 SGDLS, CDR2 YYNGEE. The CDR3 runs 13 residues. As DNA, the CDR3 is TGTGCCAGCAGCGCCTCGGGGGGGCAGCCCCAGCATTTT. The encoded protein is CASSASGGQPQHF. The variable domain in full, with the rest retrieved from reference TRBV9 and TRBJ1-5, is DSGVTQTPKHLITATGQRVTLRCSPRSGDLSVYWYQQSLDQGLQFLIQYYNGEERAKGNILERFSAQQFPDLHSELNLSSLELGDSALYFCASSASGGQPQHFGDGTRLSIL.

This clone was recorded once. The chain recombines TRBV7-2 with TRBJ1-2; 12 bases match TRBD1. The CDR3 has 14 residues. The ends lost 1 base at V and 8 bases at J; junction bases unmatched: 2. CDR1 is SGHTA, CDR2 FQGNSA, per germline. The CDR3 bases are TGTGCCAGCAGCTTAGATGGGACAGGGGGCGGCTACACCTTC. This translates into CASSLDGTGGGYTF. Full variable domain (missing parts from reference TRBV7-2 and TRBJ1-2): GAGVSQSPSNKVTEKGKDVELRCDPISGHTALYWYRQSLGQGLEFLIYFQGNSAPDKSGLPSDRFSAERTGGSVSTLTIQRTQQEDSAVYLCASSLDGTGGGYTFGSGTRLTVV.

V usage is TRBV5-1 and J usage is TRBJ1-5; D gene uncertain. This CDR3 comprises 12 residues. Germline lookup yields CDR1 SGHRS and CDR2 YFSETQ. Trimming pared 1 base from V and 6 bases from J, leaving 5 bases between. CDR3 sequence reads: CASSLSGQPQHF. The CDR3 nucleotides read TGCGCCAGCAGCTTGTCAGGTCAGCCCCAGCATTTT.

The rearrangement uses TRBV5-8 and TRBJ1-5; TRBD1 might be the D (6 bases). V was cut by 0 bases and J by 6 bases, with 10 bases left in between. In germline, CDR1 is SGHTS, CDR2 YDEGEE. The CDR3 totals 14 residues. The CDR3: CASSLDREAQPQHF. The DNA of the CDR3 is TGTGCCAGCAGCTTGGACAGGGAAGCTCAGCCCCAGCATTTT.

This chain links TRBV18 with TRBJ2-1; the D gene is possibly TRBD1 (5 bases). Germline values: CDR1 KGHSH, CDR2 LQKENI. Deletions cut 7 bases from V and 0 bases from J, with 10 bases between. The CDR3 length is 14 residues. The DNA for the CDR3 is TGTGCCAGCTTCCTTGGGGCCTCCTACAATGAGCAGTTCTTC. Residues: CASFLGASYNEQFF.

The V gene is TRBV27, the J gene TRBJ2-4; a weak D match, TRBD1 (5 bases). Looked up from germline, CDR1 is MNHEY and CDR2 is SMNVEV (reference sequence). V shed 11 bases and J shed 0 bases, with 23 bases lying between them. The CDR3 is 17 residues long. The CDR3 DNA reads as TGTGCCGGTACCCTCCTGACAGAAACCCTAGCCAAAAACATTCAGTACTTC. Translating it yields CAGTLLTETLAKNIQYF.